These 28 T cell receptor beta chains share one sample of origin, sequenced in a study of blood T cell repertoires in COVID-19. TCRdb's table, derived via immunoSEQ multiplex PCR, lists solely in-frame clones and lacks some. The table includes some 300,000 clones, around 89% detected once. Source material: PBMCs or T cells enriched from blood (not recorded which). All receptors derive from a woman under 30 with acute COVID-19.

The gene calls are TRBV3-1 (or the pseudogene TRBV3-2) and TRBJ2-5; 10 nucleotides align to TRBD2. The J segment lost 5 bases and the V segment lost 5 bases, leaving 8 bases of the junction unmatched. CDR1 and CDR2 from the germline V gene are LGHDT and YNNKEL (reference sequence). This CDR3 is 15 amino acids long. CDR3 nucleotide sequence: TGTGCCAGCAGCACAAGCGGGAGGGCCGGGGAGACCCAGTACTTC. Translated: CASSTSGRAGETQYF.

Here the CDR3 reads CSVTLDTQYF. In nucleotides, the CDR3 is TGCAGTGTGACACTGGATACGCAGTATTTT. The rearrangement links TRBV20-1 to TRBJ2-3; D is uncertain. The germline V gene encodes CDR1 DFQATT and CDR2 SNEGSKA (reference sequence). Trimming cost V 7 bases and J 6 bases, with 8 bases left between them. The CDR3 runs to 10 residues.

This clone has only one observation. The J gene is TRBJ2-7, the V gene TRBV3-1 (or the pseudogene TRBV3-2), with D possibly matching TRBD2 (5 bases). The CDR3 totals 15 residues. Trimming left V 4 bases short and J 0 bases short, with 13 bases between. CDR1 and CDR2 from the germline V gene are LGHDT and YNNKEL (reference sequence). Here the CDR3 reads CASSPRVGVSYEQYF. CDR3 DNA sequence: TGTGCCAGCAGCCCACGGGTCGGGGTCTCCTACGAGCAGTACTTC.

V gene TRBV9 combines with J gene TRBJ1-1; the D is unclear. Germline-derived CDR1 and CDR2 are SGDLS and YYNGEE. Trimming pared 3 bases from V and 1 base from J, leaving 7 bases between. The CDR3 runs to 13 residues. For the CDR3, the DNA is TGTGCCAGCAGCGCGACGGGGAACACTGAAGCTTTCTTT. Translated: CASSATGNTEAFF. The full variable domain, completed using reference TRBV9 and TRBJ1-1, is DSGVTQTPKHLITATGQRVTLRCSPRSGDLSVYWYQQSLDQGLQFLIQYYNGEERAKGNILERFSAQQFPDLHSELNLSSLELGDSALYFCASSATGNTEAFFGQGTRLTVV.

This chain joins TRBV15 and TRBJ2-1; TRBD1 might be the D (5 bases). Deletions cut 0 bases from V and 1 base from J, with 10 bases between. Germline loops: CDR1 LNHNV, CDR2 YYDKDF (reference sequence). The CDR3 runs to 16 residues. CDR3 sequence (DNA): TGTGCCACCAGCAGAGATCGGGCAGGGTCCTACAATGAGCAGTTCTTC. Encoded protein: CATSRDRAGSYNEQFF. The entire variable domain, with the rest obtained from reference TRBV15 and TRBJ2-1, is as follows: DAMVIQNPRYQVTQFGKPVTLSCSQTLNHNVMYWYQQKSSQAPKLLFHYYDKDFNNEADTPDNFQSRRPNTSFCFLDIRSPGLGDTAMYLCATSRDRAGSYNEQFFGPGTRLTVL.

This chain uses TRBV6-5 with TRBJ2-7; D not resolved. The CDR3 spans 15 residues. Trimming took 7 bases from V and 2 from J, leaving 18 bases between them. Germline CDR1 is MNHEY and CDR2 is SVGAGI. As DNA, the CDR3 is TGTGCCAGCACCCTGAAGTCGGGTGATCCCTACGAGCAGTACTTC. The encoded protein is CASTLKSGDPYEQYF.

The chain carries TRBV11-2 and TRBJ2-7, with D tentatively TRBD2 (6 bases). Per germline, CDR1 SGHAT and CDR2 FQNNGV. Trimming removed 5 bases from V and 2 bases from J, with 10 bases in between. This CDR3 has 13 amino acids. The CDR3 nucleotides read TGTGCCAGCAGCCCGGGACTTACCTACGAGCAGTACTTC. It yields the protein CASSPGLTYEQYF. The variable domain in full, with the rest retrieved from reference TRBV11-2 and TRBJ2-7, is EAGVAQSPRYKIIEKRQSVAFWCNPISGHATLYWYQQILGQGPKLLIQFQNNGVVDDSQLPKDRFSAERLKGVDSTLKIQPAKLEDSAVYLCASSPGLTYEQYFGPGTRLTVT.

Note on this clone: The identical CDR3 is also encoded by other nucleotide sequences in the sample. In DNA, the CDR3 is TGTGCCAGCAGCCTGGGACAGGGAGGCAATCAGCCCCAGCATTTT. Protein sequence: CASSLGQGGNQPQHF. The V and J genes are TRBV3-1 (or the pseudogene TRBV3-2) and TRBJ1-5; 9 bases fit TRBD1. Germline V gene lookup returns CDR1 LGHDT and CDR2 YNNKEL (reference sequence). The CDR3 loop spans 15 amino acids. With V trimmed by 4 bases and J by 2 bases, 3 bases remained unmatched.

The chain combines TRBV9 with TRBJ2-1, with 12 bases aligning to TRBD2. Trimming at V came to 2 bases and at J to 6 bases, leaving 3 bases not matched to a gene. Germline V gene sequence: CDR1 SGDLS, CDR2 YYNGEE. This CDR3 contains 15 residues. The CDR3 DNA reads TGTGCCAGCAGCGTGACTAGCGGGAGTAGCAATGAGCAGTTCTTC. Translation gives CASSVTSGSSNEQFF.

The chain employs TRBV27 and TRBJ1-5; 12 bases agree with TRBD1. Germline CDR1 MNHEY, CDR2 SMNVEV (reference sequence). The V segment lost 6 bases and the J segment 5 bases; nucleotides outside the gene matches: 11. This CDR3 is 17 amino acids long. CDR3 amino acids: CASSRDLGQGADQPQHF. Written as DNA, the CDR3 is TGTGCCAGCAGCCGAGACCTGGGACAGGGGGCGGATCAGCCCCAGCATTTT.

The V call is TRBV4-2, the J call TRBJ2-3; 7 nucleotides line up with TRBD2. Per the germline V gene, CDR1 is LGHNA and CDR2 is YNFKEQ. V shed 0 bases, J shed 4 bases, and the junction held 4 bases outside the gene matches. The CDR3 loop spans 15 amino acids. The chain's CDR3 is CASSQEVGGPDTQYF. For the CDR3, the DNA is TGTGCCAGCAGCCAAGAGGTGGGAGGGCCAGATACGCAGTATTTT.

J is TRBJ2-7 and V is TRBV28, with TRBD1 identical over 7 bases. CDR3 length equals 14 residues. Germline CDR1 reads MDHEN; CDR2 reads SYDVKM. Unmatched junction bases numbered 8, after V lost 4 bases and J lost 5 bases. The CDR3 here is CASSSGTVDNEQYF. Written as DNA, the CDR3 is TGTGCCAGCAGTTCCGGGACAGTTGACAACGAGCAGTACTTC.

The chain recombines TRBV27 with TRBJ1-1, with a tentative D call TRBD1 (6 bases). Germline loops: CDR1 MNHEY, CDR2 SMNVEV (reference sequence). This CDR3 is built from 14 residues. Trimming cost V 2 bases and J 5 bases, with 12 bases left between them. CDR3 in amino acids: CASSLGGGRTEAFF. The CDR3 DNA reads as TGTGCCAGCAGTTTAGGGGGGGGCAGGACTGAAGCTTTCTTT.

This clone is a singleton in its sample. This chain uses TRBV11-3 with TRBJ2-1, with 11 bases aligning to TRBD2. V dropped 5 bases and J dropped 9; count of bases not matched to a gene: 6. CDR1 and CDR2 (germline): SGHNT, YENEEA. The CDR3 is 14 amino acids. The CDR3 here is CASSLLAGEGEQFF. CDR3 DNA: TGTGCCAGCAGCCTACTAGCGGGAGAGGGTGAGCAGTTCTTC.

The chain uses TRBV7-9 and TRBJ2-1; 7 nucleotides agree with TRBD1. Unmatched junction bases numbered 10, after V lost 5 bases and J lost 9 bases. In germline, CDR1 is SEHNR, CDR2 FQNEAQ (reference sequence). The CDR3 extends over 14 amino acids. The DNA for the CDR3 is TGTGCCAGCAGCCCCCGGACAGGCGTCCCTGAGCAGTTCTTC. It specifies CASSPRTGVPEQFF.

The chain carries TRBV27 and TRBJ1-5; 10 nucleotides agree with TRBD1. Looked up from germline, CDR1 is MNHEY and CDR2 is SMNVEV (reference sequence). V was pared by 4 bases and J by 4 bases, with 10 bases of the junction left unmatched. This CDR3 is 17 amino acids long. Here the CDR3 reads CASSSSPGQGTNQPQHF. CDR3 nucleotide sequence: TGTGCCAGCAGTTCATCGCCGGGACAGGGGACGAATCAGCCCCAGCATTTT.

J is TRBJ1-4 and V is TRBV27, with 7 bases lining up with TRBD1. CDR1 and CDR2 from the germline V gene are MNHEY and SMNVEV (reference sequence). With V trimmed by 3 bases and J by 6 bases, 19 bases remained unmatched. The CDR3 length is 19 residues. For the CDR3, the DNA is TGTGCCAGCAGTTTCGGCACAAGGCCCCGGGACAGCAGCCATGAAAAACTGTTTTTT. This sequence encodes CASSFGTRPRDSSHEKLFF.

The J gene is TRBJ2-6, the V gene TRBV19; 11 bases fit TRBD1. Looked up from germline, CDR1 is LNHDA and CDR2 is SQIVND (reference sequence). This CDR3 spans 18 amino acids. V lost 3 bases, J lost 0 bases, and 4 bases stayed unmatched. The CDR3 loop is CASSIRTGGTSGANVLTF. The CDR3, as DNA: TGTGCCAGTAGTATTCGGACAGGGGGCACCTCTGGGGCCAACGTCCTGACTTTC.

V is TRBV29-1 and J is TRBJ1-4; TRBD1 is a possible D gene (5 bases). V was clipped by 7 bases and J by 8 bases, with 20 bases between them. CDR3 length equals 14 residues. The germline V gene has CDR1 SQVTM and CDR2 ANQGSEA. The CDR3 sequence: CSAAGRGLGEKLFF. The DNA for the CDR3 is TGCAGCGCTGCCGGGAGGGGTCTTGGGGAAAAACTGTTTTTT.

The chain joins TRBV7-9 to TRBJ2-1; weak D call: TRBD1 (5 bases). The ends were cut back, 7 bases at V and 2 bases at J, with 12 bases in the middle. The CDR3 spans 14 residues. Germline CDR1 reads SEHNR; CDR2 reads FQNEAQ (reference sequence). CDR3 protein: CASNTDSAYNEQFF. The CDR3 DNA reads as TGTGCCAGCAACACTGACAGCGCCTACAATGAGCAGTTCTTC.

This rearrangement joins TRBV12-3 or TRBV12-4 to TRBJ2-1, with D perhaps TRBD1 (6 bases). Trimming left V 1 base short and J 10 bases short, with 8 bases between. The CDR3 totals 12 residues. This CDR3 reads CASSLEGEEQFF. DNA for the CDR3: TGTGCCAGCAGTTTAGAGGGGGAGGAGCAGTTCTTC.

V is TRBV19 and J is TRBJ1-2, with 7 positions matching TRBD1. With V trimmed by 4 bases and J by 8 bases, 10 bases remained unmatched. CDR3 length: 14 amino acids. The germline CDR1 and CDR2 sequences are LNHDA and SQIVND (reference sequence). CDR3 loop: CASSTLQGREGYTF. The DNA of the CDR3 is TGTGCCAGTAGTACCCTACAGGGGAGAGAAGGCTACACCTTC.

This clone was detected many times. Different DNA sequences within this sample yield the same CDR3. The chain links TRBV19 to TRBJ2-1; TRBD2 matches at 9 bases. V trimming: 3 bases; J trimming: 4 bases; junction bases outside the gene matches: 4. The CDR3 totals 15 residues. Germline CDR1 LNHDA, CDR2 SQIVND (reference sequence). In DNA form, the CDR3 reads TGTGCCAGTAGTATCTCTAGCGGGACTTACAATGAGCAGTTCTTC. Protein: CASSISSGTYNEQFF.

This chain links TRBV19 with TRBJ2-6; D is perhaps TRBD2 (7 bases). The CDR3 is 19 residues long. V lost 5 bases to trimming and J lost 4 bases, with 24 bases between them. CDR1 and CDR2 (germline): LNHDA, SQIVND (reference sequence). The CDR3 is CASSPEGGSAGGGANVLTF. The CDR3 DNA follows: TGTGCCAGTAGTCCCGAGGGCGGGAGTGCTGGGGGCGGGGCCAACGTCCTGACTTTC.

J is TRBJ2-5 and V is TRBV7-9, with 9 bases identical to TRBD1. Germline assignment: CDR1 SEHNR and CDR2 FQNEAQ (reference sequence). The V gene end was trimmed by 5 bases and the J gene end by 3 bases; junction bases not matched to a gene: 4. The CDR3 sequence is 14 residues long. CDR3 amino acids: CASSAWDREETQYF. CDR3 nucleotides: TGTGCCAGCAGCGCTTGGGACAGGGAAGAGACCCAGTACTTC. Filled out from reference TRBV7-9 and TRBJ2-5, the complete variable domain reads DTGVSQNPRHKITKRGQNVTFRCDPISEHNRLYWYRQTLGQGPEFLTYFQNEAQLEKSRLLSDRFSAERPKGSFSTLEIQRTEQGDSAMYLCASSAWDREETQYFGPGTRLLVL.

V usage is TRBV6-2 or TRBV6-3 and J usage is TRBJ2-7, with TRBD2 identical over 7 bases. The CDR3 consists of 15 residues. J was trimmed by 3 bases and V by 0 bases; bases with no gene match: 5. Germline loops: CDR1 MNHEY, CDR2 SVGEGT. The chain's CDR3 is CASSYSREGRYEQYF. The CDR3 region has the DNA TGTGCCAGCAGTTACTCGAGGGAGGGCCGCTACGAGCAGTACTTC.

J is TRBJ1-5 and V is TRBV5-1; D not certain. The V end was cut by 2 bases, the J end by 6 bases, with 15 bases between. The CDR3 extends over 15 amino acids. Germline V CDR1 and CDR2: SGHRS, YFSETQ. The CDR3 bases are TGCGCCAGCAGCTTTCTCCCGGGAATCGGTCAGCCCCAGCATTTT. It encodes CASSFLPGIGQPQHF. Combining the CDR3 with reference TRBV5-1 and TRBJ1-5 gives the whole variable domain KAGVTQTPRYLIKTRGQQVTLSCSPISGHRSVSWYQQTPGQGLQFLFEYFSETQRNKGNFPGRFSGRQFSNSRSEMNVSTLELGDSALYLCASSFLPGIGQPQHFGDGTRLSIL.

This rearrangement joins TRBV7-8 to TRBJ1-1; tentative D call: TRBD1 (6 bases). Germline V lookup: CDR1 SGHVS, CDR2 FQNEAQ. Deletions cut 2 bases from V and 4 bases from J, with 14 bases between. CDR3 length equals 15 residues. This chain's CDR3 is CASSLKAGVGTEAFF. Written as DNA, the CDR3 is TGTGCCAGCAGCTTAAAAGCAGGGGTTGGCACTGAAGCTTTCTTT.